This T cell receptor (beta chain) stems from a study of blood T cells in healthy people across ages (dated by TCRdb to the mid-2010s). Looking at the study overall: In model experiments, template switching captured roughly one uniquely barcoded TCR beta cDNA molecule for every two T cells. To track age-related changes in TCR beta repertoire diversity, the study relied on deep sequencing normalized with unique cDNA molecular identifiers. Two additional independent replicas of 1 million unique cDNA reads from the same blood draw were analyzed for two donors (one aged 18 to 30 and one aged 80 or older). Four age groups were formed from the donors: young (average approximately 17 years), middle-aged (just under 40), aged (62) and long-lived (82). To avoid experimental bias, donors of different ages were randomly spread across the sequencing lanes.

The library was prepared using 5' RACE. Sequenced using an Illumina HiSeq 2500. The second PCR ran for about 6 to 11 cycles and used a J-beta primer mix along with a sample-barcoded 5' primer. Each TCR beta cDNA molecule received a unique molecular identifier from a template-switch 5' adaptor carrying 12 random nucleotides. Each sample yielded at least 3 million CDR3-containing paired-end reads. First-strand cDNA synthesis was performed from all RNA using the Mint cDNA synthesis kit, with priming by a TRBC-specific oligonucleotide. Following uracil-DNA glycosylase treatment, a first 18-cycle PCR with universal primers M1SS and BC2_uni_R was performed on all cDNA. The study's processing was this. Each sample was normalized by randomly selecting 1 million high-quality reads, each carrying a distinct molecular identifier. Reads sharing molecular identifiers were discarded rather than binned into consensus sequences. MiTCR, with a Q25 quality threshold and the strictest error-elimination algorithm, was used for CDR3 identification, clonotype clustering and error correction. Lower-bound total TCR beta diversity was estimated with a nonparametric unseen species model using Euler transformation. The public reads were quality trimmed at Q25 with fastp and then assembled into clones with MiXCR by TCRdb, keeping productive beta chains. CDR3 protein duplicates are merged, each entry listing the most common genes and DNA. TCRdb, not the authors, supplied the V and J calls. Present in this sample are around 790,000 distinct CDR3 sequences, under 45% of which were seen just once. Together, the top ten hold around 21% of the sample.

Trimmed from V: 2 bases; trimmed from J: 0 bases; junction bases lacking a gene match: 11. Via the germline V gene, CDR1 is SGHAT and CDR2 FQNNGV. Counted from cysteine to phenylalanine, this CDR3 has 20 amino acids. The retained sequence is limited to the CDR3, 60 bases, with the frame set at the first base. Systemically healthy Caucasian individuals from Russia, approximately 39 in total and aged 6 to 90 years, were included as donors. Each donor gave 8 to 10 milliliters of peripheral blood, drawn into EDTA-treated Vacutainer tubes. PBMCs were isolated by Ficoll-Paque density-gradient centrifugation, with at least 6 million obtained per sample. Trizol reagent was used to extract total RNA from the PBMCs, yielding at least 5.5 micrograms per sample. For every donor, an aliquot of PBMCs went through flow cytometry to measure the percentages of naive CD45RAhigh/CD27high T cells. Overall study results and their limits: Observed TCR beta diversity per million T cells fell roughly linearly with age, and a significant reduction was already apparent by age about 38. Because donor CMV infection status was unknown, age-related changes in expanded clonotypes were potentially confounded. Since profiling was done on bulk unsorted PBMCs, naive and antigen-experienced compartments could not be conclusively compared. Observed TCR beta diversity correlated strongly with the percentage of naive T cells measured by flow cytometry. Estimates of total diversity from one million sequenced T cells were regarded as lower bounds and underestimates. The long-lived group showed more naive CD4+ T cells, fewer expanded clones and increased TCR diversity than the aged group, suggesting age selection.

With regard to this clonotype: The antigen it recognizes is unknown. Base-call qualities are not available, and no considerably larger clone is one nucleotide away.

Input material: blood. The source of this sequence is a man between 60 and 75 years old in good health. The chain links TRBV11-2 with TRBJ2-6, with 9 junctional bases fitting TRBD2. The CDR3 has the sequence CASSLKSSTSGFSGANVLTF. The sequenced DNA: TGTGCCAGCAGCTTAAAGTCGTCGACTAGCGGCTTCTCTGGGGCCAACGTCCTGACTTTC.